This TCR beta chain came from a study of blood T cell repertoires in COVID-19. As for the study in general: Donors in the United States, Italy and Spain gave samples during acute or convalescent COVID-19.

Germline CDR1 is SGHAT and CDR2 is FQNNGV. The V end was cut by 4 bases, the J end by 2 bases, with 17 bases between. This CDR3 comprises 16 residues. All recovered Cohort 3 donors got two negative PCRs, got clearance, or saw symptom resolution. Repertoires were generated with immunoSEQ multiplex PCR, while TCRdb's copy carries only in-frame clones and drops some. The repertoire holds 190,000 or so clones, with about 87% as singletons. The chain employs TRBV11-2 and TRBJ1-2; maybe TRBD1 (6 bases). Sequencing was carried out using PBMCs or T cells enriched from blood (not recorded which). This sequence originates from a man aged 25-40 years who had recovered from COVID-19. The CDR3 here is CASSSGDGQLNYGYTF. The CDR3 DNA reads as TGTGCCAGCAGCTCCGGCGATGGACAGCTAAACTATGGCTACACCTTC.